A single sample is the source of the 31 T cell receptor beta chains below, sequenced in a study of radiation and T cells in renal cell carcinoma (dated by TCRdb to 2018 to 2021). The time point label for this specimen denotes: baseline pretreatment blood. The treatment or condition label for this specimen denotes: 15 Gy SBRT to primary tumor, nephrectomy 4 weeks later. Library creation used the immunoSEQ multiplex PCR assay. TCRdb took over this immuneACCESS table, retaining in-frame rearrangements with V and J assigned. Such tables are incomplete; in checked studies, under half of the missing clones stem from an unresolved V gene, and the remainder is unexplained. This sample holds 150,000 or so clones; 88% were observed only once. Clones ranked in the top ten supply about 12% of the sample. The input for sequencing was blood, taken from a patient whose treatment included radiotherapy and nephrectomy. The source is a woman between 45 and 60 years old with renal cell carcinoma.

The rearrangement joins TRBV25-1 to TRBJ1-2; no clear D. Germline V gene lookup returns CDR1 MGHDK and CDR2 SYGVNS. Trimming removed 3 bases from V and 5 bases from J, with 16 bases in between. This CDR3 has 15 residues. CDR3 DNA: TGTGCCAGCAGTGATGAGGGATGGTACTCTTATGGCTACACCTTC. Amino acids: CASSDEGWYSYGYTF.

The chain uses TRBV18 and TRBJ2-3, with TRBD2 matching 8 bases. Trimming at V came to 1 base and at J to 4 bases, leaving 7 bases not matched to a gene. Germline V gives CDR1 KGHSH, CDR2 LQKENI. The CDR3 has 16 amino acids. DNA for the CDR3: TGTGCCAGCTCACCACTCCCGACGACTAGCGCAGATACGCAGTATTTT. Translated: CASSPLPTTSADTQYF.

This clone came up once. CDR3 nucleotides: TGTGCCAGCAGTTTGACAGGGAAATTTATTGGCGGGGAGCTGTTTTTT. Protein: CASSLTGKFIGGELFF. The chain links TRBV28 to TRBJ2-2; TRBD1 matches at 7 bases. This CDR3 comprises 16 residues. The trim removed 3 bases at V and 7 bases at J, leaving 11 bases unmatched. Germline assignment: CDR1 MDHEN and CDR2 SYDVKM.

This clone was seen only a few times. The same CDR3 also results from other DNA sequences found in this sample. The chain combines TRBV10-3 with TRBJ2-1; D not certain. The CDR3 covers 11 residues. Germline V gives CDR1 ENHRY, CDR2 SYGVKD. The V gene lost 4 bases and the J gene lost 5 bases, with 3 bases spanning the gap. CDR3 DNA: TGTGCCATCAGTGGGGACAATGAGCAGTTCTTC. Protein sequence: CAISGDNEQFF.

This clone was seen a single time. The V gene is TRBV19, the J gene TRBJ2-1, with 10 bases that match TRBD1. There are 21 residues in the CDR3. Germline-derived CDR1 and CDR2 are LNHDA and SQIVND (reference sequence). V dropped 1 base and J dropped 1; count of bases not matched to a gene: 16. The CDR3 DNA reads as TGTGCCAGTAGTATAGTTGTGTGGGGACAGGGGATCCCCAGGTCCTACAATGAGCAGTTCTTC. It translates to CASSIVVWGQGIPRSYNEQFF. The variable domain in full, with the rest retrieved from reference TRBV19 and TRBJ2-1, is DGGITQSPKYLFRKEGQNVTLSCEQNLNHDAMYWYRQDPGQGLRLIYYSQIVNDFQKGDIAEGYSVSREKKESFPLTVTSAQKNPTAFYLCASSIVVWGQGIPRSYNEQFFGPGTRLTVL.

This chain uses TRBV7-3 with TRBJ2-5; 13 bases are shared with TRBD2. This CDR3 contains 16 residues. Germline V gene sequence: CDR1 SGHTA, CDR2 FQGTGA. V trimming: 0 bases; J trimming: 3 bases; junction bases outside the gene matches: 1. CDR3 protein: CASSLTGLAGEETQYF. As DNA, the CDR3 is TGTGCCAGCAGCTTAACCGGACTAGCGGGGGAAGAGACCCAGTACTTC.

Only one count was recorded for this clone. V is TRBV5-1 and J is TRBJ1-6, with D maybe TRBD1 (5 bases). The CDR3 has 16 amino acids. V shed 6 bases and J shed 6 bases, with 19 bases lying between them. The germline V gene has CDR1 SGHRS and CDR2 YFSETQ. In nucleotides, the CDR3 is TGCGCCAGCAAGAAGTACGACAGTGGACTTAATTCACCCCTCCACTTT. Translated: CASKKYDSGLNSPLHF. The full variable domain, rest sourced from reference TRBV5-1 and TRBJ1-6, is KAGVTQTPRYLIKTRGQQVTLSCSPISGHRSVSWYQQTPGQGLQFLFEYFSETQRNKGNFPGRFSGRQFSNSRSEMNVSTLELGDSALYLCASKKYDSGLNSPLHFGNGTRLTVT.

V usage is TRBV5-4 and J usage is TRBJ2-7; 7 bases agree with TRBD1. Trimming removed 4 bases from V and 3 bases from J; junction bases left unmatched: 13. The CDR3 is made up of 16 amino acids. The germline CDR1 and CDR2 sequences are SGHNT and YYREEE (reference sequence). CDR3 amino acids: CASSPGTGTALYEQYF. The DNA of the CDR3 is TGTGCCAGCAGCCCCGGAACCGGGACAGCCCTCTACGAGCAGTACTTC.

V usage is TRBV21-1 and J usage is TRBJ2-6; the D call of TRBD1 is as the table states it, not checked on the DNA. TRBV21-1 is noted as a pseudogene. The CDR3 consists of 17 residues. The CDR3 DNA reads TGTGCCAGCAGCATACAGGGGCGACGTCCTGGGGCCAACGTCCTGACTTTC. Translated, it gives CASSIQGRRPGANVLTF.

The V call is TRBV2, the J call TRBJ1-5, with 7 bases identical to TRBD1. Germline values: CDR1 SNHLY, CDR2 FYNNEI. The CDR3 is 13 amino acids. V dropped 6 bases and J dropped 4; count of bases not matched to a gene: 3. This CDR3 reads CASSRQGNQPQHF. CDR3 in DNA: TGTGCCAGCAGCCGACAGGGTAATCAGCCCCAGCATTTT.

The chain is built from TRBV15 and TRBJ2-7; TRBD1 aligns across 10 bases. The germline CDR1 and CDR2 sequences are LNHNV and YYDKDF (reference sequence). V shed 5 bases and J 0 bases; nucleotides not matched to a gene: 7. CDR3 length: 16 residues. CDR3 in DNA: TGTGCCACCAGCGGTGGCCGGGACAGGGGCTCCTACGAGCAGTACTTC. It is translated as CATSGGRDRGSYEQYF.

The sample holds a few counts of this clone. Here the CDR3 DNA reads TGTGCCAGCAGCTTATTAGGGGGACAGCTAGGTGGCTACACCTTC. It codes for CASSLLGGQLGGYTF. V usage is TRBV7-9 and J usage is TRBJ1-2, with TRBD1 matching over 7 bases. Per the germline V gene, CDR1 is SEHNR and CDR2 is FQNEAQ (reference sequence). Losses at the gene ends were 2 bases for V and 7 bases for J; bases not matched to a gene: 10. The CDR3 covers 15 residues.

This chain connects TRBV19 to TRBJ2-1; possibly TRBD2 for D (6 bases). Germline V gene sequence: CDR1 LNHDA, CDR2 SQIVND (reference sequence). The CDR3 spans 16 residues. Trimming shortened V by 4 bases and J by 0 bases, and 13 bases separated the two germline ends. The CDR3 nucleotides read TGTGCCAGTAGTAAAGGGACTTCCCCCTCCTACAATGAGCAGTTCTTC. Its protein product is CASSKGTSPSYNEQFF.

J is TRBJ2-1 and V is TRBV19, with 9 bases fitting TRBD2. CDR3 length equals 19 residues. V was clipped by 9 bases and J by 5 bases; unmatched bases: 23. Germline V gives CDR1 LNHDA, CDR2 SQIVND (reference sequence). The CDR3 DNA is TGTGCCAGCAATCCCAACTGGCGGGGGGGCCAAGGCGTGGACAATGAGCAGTTCTTC. This sequence encodes CASNPNWRGGQGVDNEQFF.

J is TRBJ2-1 and V is TRBV27; TRBD2 agrees at 8 bases. Germline V gene lookup returns CDR1 MNHEY and CDR2 SMNVEV (reference sequence). Unmatched junction bases numbered 16, after V lost 4 bases and J lost 5 bases. The CDR3 sequence is 18 residues long. This CDR3 reads CASSSHSIAGSTNNEQFF. The DNA of the CDR3 is TGTGCCAGCAGTTCCCATTCCATAGCGGGGAGTACTAACAATGAGCAGTTCTTC.

This rearrangement joins TRBV18 to TRBJ1-1, with D perhaps matching TRBD1 (5 bases). Germline V gives CDR1 KGHSH, CDR2 LQKENI. The V end was cut by 2 bases, the J end by 4 bases, with 11 bases between. This CDR3 is 14 amino acids long. The CDR3 bases are TGTGCCAGCTCACCAGGCCTCCAGGGCACTGAAGCTTTCTTT. Amino acids: CASSPGLQGTEAFF.

The rearrangement joins TRBV2 to TRBJ1-1; D might be TRBD1 (6 bases). This CDR3 is 14 amino acids long. V lost 9 bases and J 1 base, leaving 15 bases between the germline ends. Germline CDR1 SNHLY, CDR2 FYNNEI. CDR3 residues: CASLQGWANTEAFF. DNA for the CDR3: TGTGCCAGTTTACAGGGATGGGCGAACACTGAAGCTTTCTTT.

V gene TRBV6-1 combines with J gene TRBJ2-3; TRBD2 is a possible D gene (7 bases). Trimming stripped 4 bases from V and 3 bases from J, with 17 bases between. Germline CDR1 MNHNS, CDR2 SASEGT. The CDR3 is 16 amino acids. DNA of the CDR3: TGTGCCAGCAGTGGGGTGGGCGGGGGCCGAACAGATACGCAGTATTTT. Translating it yields CASSGVGGGRTDTQYF.

This chain uses TRBV19 with TRBJ2-7; D call uncertain. V lost 2 bases and J 2 bases, leaving 7 bases between the germline ends. Germline values: CDR1 LNHDA, CDR2 SQIVND (reference sequence). This CDR3 comprises 13 residues. The CDR3 DNA follows: TGTGCCAGTAGTATATTAGGGACCTACGAGCAGTACTTC. It yields the protein CASSILGTYEQYF. The full variable domain, with the rest looked up from reference TRBV19 and TRBJ2-7, is DGGITQSPKYLFRKEGQNVTLSCEQNLNHDAMYWYRQDPGQGLRLIYYSQIVNDFQKGDIAEGYSVSREKKESFPLTVTSAQKNPTAFYLCASSILGTYEQYFGPGTRLTVT.

The chain employs TRBV6-5 and TRBJ1-1; D gene uncertain. The germline V and J ends were trimmed by 5 bases and 3 bases, with 10 bases remaining between them. Germline-derived CDR1 and CDR2 are MNHEY and SVGAGI. The CDR3 consists of 13 residues. The CDR3 loop is CASSPTHDTEAFF. The CDR3 DNA reads TGTGCCAGCAGTCCCACCCATGACACTGAAGCTTTCTTT.

This clone was counted once. The genes are TRBV7-2 and TRBJ2-5; no clear D gene. Trimming stripped 5 bases from V and 5 bases from J, with 15 bases between. The CDR3 is 14 amino acids. The V gene's germline CDR1 is SGHTA and CDR2 FQGNSA. In nucleotides, the CDR3 is TGTGCCAGCAGCCCCGACTGGGCGATCGAGACCCAGTACTTC. Its protein is CASSPDWAIETQYF.

The J gene is TRBJ2-7, the V gene TRBV6-6; 9 bases fit TRBD2. Germline loops: CDR1 MNHNY, CDR2 SVGAGI (reference sequence). The CDR3 loop spans 14 amino acids. Unmatched junction bases numbered 4, after V lost 7 bases and J lost 0 bases. The CDR3 DNA is TGTGCCAGCAAGTTAGCGGGGGCCTCCTACGAGCAGTACTTC. Translating gives CASKLAGASYEQYF.

The V and J genes are TRBV11-3 and TRBJ2-5; D is possibly TRBD2 (5 bases). Between the trimmed V and J ends, which lost 5 bases and 5 bases, there was a span of 12 bases. CDR1 is SGHNT and CDR2 is YENEEA in the germline V gene. The CDR3 consists of 13 residues. In DNA, the CDR3 is TGTGCCAGCAGCCGAACGGGGATGGAGACCCAGTACTTC. Translating it yields CASSRTGMETQYF.

V and J are TRBV5-6 and TRBJ1-1; 7 bases are shared with TRBD1. Trimming removed 3 bases from V and 0 bases from J; junction bases left unmatched: 11. CDR3 size: 17 residues. Germline-derived CDR1 and CDR2 are SGHDT and YYEEEE. DNA for the CDR3: TGTGCCAGCAGCTGGACAGGTGGGGGGATAATGAACACTGAAGCTTTCTTT. Translating gives CASSWTGGGIMNTEAFF.

The J gene is TRBJ2-6, the V gene TRBV5-8; D not resolved. In germline, CDR1 is SGHTS, CDR2 YDEGEE. The CDR3 totals 19 residues. The V end was cut by 0 bases, the J end by 0 bases, with 16 bases between. CDR3 DNA: TGTGCCAGCAGCTTGGGCCTCCTAACAAGTCCCTCTGGGGCCAACGTCCTGACTTTC. This codes for CASSLGLLTSPSGANVLTF.

This chain links TRBV4-2 with TRBJ2-7; D perhaps matches TRBD2 (6 bases). The V end was cut by 4 bases, the J end by 6 bases, with 19 bases between. The CDR3 spans 15 residues. The germline gives CDR1 LGHNA, CDR2 YNFKEQ. CDR3 sequence (DNA): TGTGCCAGCAGCCTGACCCCGGGGGATAAATCCGAGCAGTACTTC. It is translated as CASSLTPGDKSEQYF.

This sequence joins TRBV25-1 and TRBJ1-4; D not resolved. V gave up 1 base and J gave up 2 bases, with 8 bases separating them. The CDR3 contains 15 residues. The V gene's germline CDR1 is MGHDK and CDR2 SYGVNS. CDR3 protein: CASSEFSWTNEKLFF. The CDR3 DNA reads as TGTGCCAGCAGTGAATTTTCGTGGACTAATGAAAAACTGTTTTTT.

The rearrangement links TRBV6-6 to TRBJ1-1, with D perhaps TRBD1 (5 bases). The CDR3 consists of 16 residues. Trimming stripped 4 bases from V and 0 bases from J, with 15 bases between. CDR1 and CDR2 (germline): MNHNY, SVGAGI (reference sequence). The CDR3 DNA reads as TGTGCCAGCAGTTTAGCCGTGGGGGTCATGAACACTGAAGCTTTCTTT. Its protein product is CASSLAVGVMNTEAFF.

This sequence joins TRBV20-1 and TRBJ1-4; no clear D gene. Trimming cost V 6 bases and J 8 bases, with 10 bases left between them. Germline V gives CDR1 DFQATT, CDR2 SNEGSKA (reference sequence). There are 11 residues in the CDR3. The CDR3 sequence: CSAAYGEKLFF. DNA of the CDR3: TGCAGTGCAGCCTACGGGGAAAAACTGTTTTTT.

V is TRBV6-1 and J is TRBJ1-4; no definite D call. Trimming cost V 4 bases and J 7 bases, with 13 bases left between them. The germline V gene encodes CDR1 MNHNS and CDR2 SASEGT. This CDR3 is built from 14 residues. Written as DNA, the CDR3 is TGTGCCAGCAGTGGAAGTCTGACAACTGAAAAACTGTTTTTT. This gives the protein CASSGSLTTEKLFF.

Only one count was recorded for this clone. The genes are TRBV7-8 and TRBJ2-6; tentative D call: TRBD2 (5 bases). V lost 1 base to trimming and J lost 0 bases, with 10 bases between them. The CDR3 covers 17 residues. Germline V lookup: CDR1 SGHVS, CDR2 FQNEAQ. The CDR3, as DNA: TGTGCCAGCAGCTTAGAGGGAGTCGGCTCTGGGGCCAACGTCCTGACTTTC. This encodes CASSLEGVGSGANVLTF.